The clone carrying this T cell receptor (beta chain) appeared many times. Its specificity is not known. This sample was included in a study of breast tumors, draining lymph nodes, adjacent tissues. This CDR3 comprises 14 residues. CDR1 is SNHLY, CDR2 FYNNEI, per germline. Trimming removed 6 bases at V and 7 bases at J, with 15 bases between. MiXCR, run by TCRdb on the multiplex PCR reads, gives a single entry per CDR3 protein. This sample carries some 150,000 distinct CDR3 sequences, around 22% of them seen once, and the ten largest clones take roughly 2.8%. Study-wide points: Luminal-like breast cancer showed significantly greater tumor-nontumor repertoire similarity than basal-like breast cancer did.

Samples came from axillary lymph nodes draining the breast cancer. This sequence joins TRBV2 and TRBJ2-2; D might be TRBD2 (5 bases). Input material: axillary lymph node tissue. This sequence originates from a female donor with breast cancer. Some clones in this sample may be carry-over from other donors' samples. The CDR3 nucleotides are TGTGCCAGCAGCGCTACTAGTAGGGTCGGGGAGCTGTTTTTT. Residues: CASSATSRVGELFF.